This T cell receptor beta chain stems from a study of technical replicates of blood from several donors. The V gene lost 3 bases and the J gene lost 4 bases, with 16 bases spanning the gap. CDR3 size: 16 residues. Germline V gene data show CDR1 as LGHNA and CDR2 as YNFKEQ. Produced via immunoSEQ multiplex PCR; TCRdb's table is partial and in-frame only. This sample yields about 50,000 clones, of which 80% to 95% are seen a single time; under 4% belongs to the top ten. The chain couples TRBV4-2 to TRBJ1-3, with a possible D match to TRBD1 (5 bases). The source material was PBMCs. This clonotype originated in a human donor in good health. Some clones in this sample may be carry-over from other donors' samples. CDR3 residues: CASSQRTAGHGNTIYF. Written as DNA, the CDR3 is TGTGCCAGCAGCCAGCGGACCGCGGGGCACGGAAACACCATATATTTT.